This T cell receptor beta chain was documented in a study of shared clonotypes between healthy human individuals. Overall study: Each donor had three CD4 naive, three CD4 memory, two CD8 naive and one CD8 memory plate.

Sequencing was performed with immunoSEQ multiplex PCR; in TCRdb, only in-frame clones are kept and a portion is missing. The table has over 1.5 million clones, around 98% seen once. The investigators split CD4+ cells into a CD45RA+ naive subset and a CD45RA-negative memory subset. Losses at the gene ends were 3 bases for V and 5 bases for J; bases not matched to a gene: 3. Germline-derived CDR1 and CDR2 are SGHTA and FQGTGA. The length of the CDR3 is 14 residues. Points from the study as a whole: Clonotypes which were not shared had lower generation probabilities than clonotypes that all four donors shared. The authors expected sequencing depth to affect clonotype sharing among donors.

This clone was detected only once. Its matching antigen is unknown. What was sequenced was naive CD4+ T cells sorted from blood. Noted subset: CD45RA+ positively selected. The genes are TRBV7-3 and TRBJ2-5, with 10 bases lining up with TRBD1. This TCR was sampled from a man aged 25-45 years in good health. CDR3 amino acids: CASSLDRGVETQYF. DNA of the CDR3: TGTGCCAGCAGCTTGGACAGGGGGGTGGAGACCCAGTACTTC.